A selection of T cell receptor beta chains follows, all from one sample in a study of human versus mouse CDR3 diversity and MHC coevolution. Measured with immunoSEQ multiplex PCR; TCRdb has only the in-frame clones, and not every one. The sample carries roughly 80,000 clones, around 93% recorded once. Sequenced: naive CD4+ T cells from blood. The receptors shown here come from a person aged 30 to 70 in good health. Both conserved end residues are part of each CDR3. D genes are given only for firm matches. A clone size is listed for some rows: how often the clone was seen (once, few, many), or a class if it is expanded.

j_call d_call v_call clone_size cdr3_aa cdr3_nt
TRBJ1-3 TRBD1 TRBV30 - CAWMVRGQGAGNTIYF TGTGCCTGGATGGTTAGGGGACAGGGCGCTGGAAACACCATATATTTT
TRBJ1-1 - TRBV7-8 - CASSLALQGGTEAFF TGTGCCAGCAGCTTAGCGTTACAGGGCGGCACTGAAGCTTTCTTT
TRBJ2-7 TRBD2 TRBV7-2 - CASSFPGLAGPVHEQYF TGTGCCAGCAGCTTCCCGGGACTAGCGGGGCCCGTCCACGAGCAGTACTTC
TRBJ2-3 TRBD2 TRBV7-3 - CASSLTNSGWDTQYF TGTGCCAGCAGCTTAACAAATAGCGGGTGGGATACGCAGTATTTT
TRBJ2-1 - TRBV18 - CASSPRPRNEQFF TGTGCCAGCTCACCACGCCCCCGGAATGAGCAGTTCTTC
TRBJ2-5 TRBD2 TRBV5-1 - CASSRGFSGGADETQYF TGCGCCAGCAGCCGCGGTTTTAGCGGGGGGGCTGACGAGACCCAGTACTTC
TRBJ2-2 - TRBV27 - CASSLSQGLPGELFF TGTGCCAGCAGTTTATCGCAGGGACTCCCCGGGGAGCTGTTTTTT
TRBJ2-1 TRBD2 TRBV7-3 - CASSPSLAALYNEQFF TGTGCCAGCAGCCCCTCCCTAGCGGCCTTATACAATGAGCAGTTCTTC
TRBJ2-6 - TRBV30 - CAWSSGGAGANVLTF TGTGCCTGGAGTTCTGGGGGCGCTGGGGCCAACGTCCTGACTTTC
TRBJ2-7 TRBD1 TRBV2 - CASSESSGQAPQQYF TGTGCCAGCAGTGAAAGTTCGGGACAGGCCCCACAGCAGTACTTC
TRBJ2-7 TRBD1 TRBV7-9 - CASSVRRSAGGVYEQYF TGTGCCAGCAGCGTTAGGCGTTCAGCAGGGGGAGTATACGAGCAGTACTTC
TRBJ2-3 - TRBV15 - CATSRDRRGNLGTDTQYF TGTGCCACCAGCAGAGATCGGCGGGGTAACCTTGGCACAGATACGCAGTATTTT
TRBJ2-6 - TRBV9 - CASSVVQASSGANVLTF TGTGCCAGCAGCGTAGTGCAGGCCTCCTCTGGGGCCAACGTCCTGACTTTC
TRBJ1-1 - TRBV12-5 - CASGLVLGRSDTEAFF TGTGCTAGTGGTTTGGTACTAGGGAGAAGTGACACTGAAGCTTTCTTT
TRBJ2-7 TRBD1 TRBV19 - CASGDRAPYEQYF TGTGCCAGTGGGGACAGGGCTCCCTACGAGCAGTACTTC
TRBJ1-1 TRBD1 TRBV5-5 - CASSTRTGANTEAFF TGTGCCAGCAGCACCCGGACAGGGGCGAACACTGAAGCTTTCTTT
TRBJ2-7 TRBD1 TRBV5-1 - CASSRRRDRGHYEQYF TGCGCCAGCAGCCGACGCCGGGACAGGGGACACTACGAGCAGTACTTC
TRBJ1-2 - TRBV7-2 - CASSTNRRVGYGYTF TGTGCCAGCAGCACCAACCGCAGGGTAGGCTATGGCTACACCTTC
TRBJ2-1 TRBD2 TRBV6-5 - CASILSGGFNEQFF TGTGCCAGCATATTAAGCGGGGGGTTCAATGAGCAGTTCTTC
TRBJ2-5 TRBD2 TRBV28 once CASSLVPSGIQETQYF TGTGCCAGCAGTTTAGTTCCTAGCGGAATCCAAGAGACCCAGTACTTC
TRBJ2-7 - TRBV4-2 - CASSQDSGGAYEQYF TGTGCCAGCAGCCAAGACAGCGGCGGCGCCTACGAGCAGTACTTC
TRBJ2-7 TRBD2 TRBV28 - CASSLWGGDYTYEQYF TGTGCCAGCAGTTTATGGGGGGGGGACTACACCTACGAGCAGTACTTC
TRBJ1-1 - TRBV11-2 - CASRKDGITEAFF TGTGCCAGCAGGAAGGACGGGATCACTGAAGCTTTCTTT
TRBJ1-1 TRBD1 TRBV2 - CASSLQGGTEAFF TGTGCCAGCAGTCTACAGGGGGGCACTGAAGCTTTCTTT
TRBJ2-5 TRBD2 TRBV5-6 - CASSLTSGAQETQYF TGTGCCAGCAGCTTGACTAGCGGAGCACAAGAGACCCAGTACTTC
TRBJ1-4 TRBD1 TRBV5-1 - CASSSYPGQGGEKLFF TGCGCCAGCAGCTCCTATCCGGGACAGGGAGGGGAAAAACTGTTTTTT
TRBJ1-5 TRBD1 TRBV6-5 - CASSIGITGDQPQHF TGTGCCAGCAGTATCGGAATCACAGGGGACCAGCCCCAGCATTTT